What follows are 31 T cell receptor beta chains derived from one specimen sequenced in a study of cytomegalovirus exposure and HLA in healthy donors. The PCR made use of 60 Vbeta and 13 Jbeta primers. Repertoires were generated with immunoSEQ multiplex PCR, while TCRdb's copy carries only in-frame clones and drops some. Of some 87,000 clones in the sample, approximately 70% were seen once. Sequencing used PBMCs. These receptors were taken from a woman aged 50 to 65 in good health and CMV-seropositive.

The gene calls are TRBV19 and TRBJ2-7; 8 bases match TRBD1. CDR3 length: 15 amino acids. The ends lost 6 bases at V and 2 bases at J; junction bases unmatched: 9. Germline values: CDR1 LNHDA, CDR2 SQIVND (reference sequence). The CDR3 loop reads CASSARQGSAYEQYF. As DNA, the CDR3 is TGTGCCAGTAGCGCTAGACAGGGGTCCGCCTACGAGCAGTACTTC.

The chain recombines TRBV5-6 with TRBJ2-2; 7 bases line up with TRBD2. The CDR3 totals 13 residues. Germline CDR1 reads SGHDT; CDR2 reads YYEEEE. The V segment lost 0 bases and the J segment 7 bases; nucleotides outside the gene matches: 0. CDR3 region: CASSLAGGGELFF. The DNA for the CDR3 is TGTGCCAGCAGCTTGGCGGGGGGCGGGGAGCTGTTTTTT.

The chain has TRBV11-2 and TRBJ2-1; 7 bases map to TRBD2. The CDR3 runs 18 residues. V lost 6 bases, J lost 0 bases, and 14 bases stayed unmatched. Germline V lookup: CDR1 SGHAT, CDR2 FQNNGV. CDR3 sequence: CASRAGANPRSSYNEQFF. The CDR3 region has the DNA TGTGCCAGCAGGGCGGGAGCCAATCCAAGAAGCTCCTACAATGAGCAGTTCTTC.

DNA for the CDR3: TGTGCCAGCAGCTTAGGGGGCGGAGCGGGTCTGTCCTACGAGCAGTACTTC. Its translation: CASSLGGGAGLSYEQYF. This chain links TRBV11-2 with TRBJ2-7; D possibly corresponds to TRBD2 (6 bases). This CDR3 has 17 residues. Germline V CDR1 and CDR2: SGHAT, FQNNGV. Between the trimmed V and J ends, which lost 1 base and 1 base, there was a span of 17 bases. The variable domain in full, completed from reference TRBV11-2 and TRBJ2-7, reads EAGVAQSPRYKIIEKRQSVAFWCNPISGHATLYWYQQILGQGPKLLIQFQNNGVVDDSQLPKDRFSAERLKGVDSTLKIQPAKLEDSAVYLCASSLGGGAGLSYEQYFGPGTRLTVT.

The rearrangement joins TRBV5-4 to TRBJ2-3; TRBD2 matches 8 bases. CDR1 is SGHNT and CDR2 is YYREEE in the germline V gene (reference sequence). The CDR3 is made up of 16 amino acids. After removal of 1 base from V and 7 bases from J, the junction contained 11 bases not matched to a gene. The CDR3 region is CASSLPGLAGSYTQYF. CDR3 coding DNA: TGTGCCAGCAGCTTGCCAGGGCTAGCGGGCTCATATACGCAGTATTTT.

This clone has just a few counts. The genes are TRBV5-4 and TRBJ1-2; D is ambiguous. Between the trimmed V and J ends, which lost 1 base and 5 bases, there was a span of 15 bases. The germline gives CDR1 SGHNT, CDR2 YYREEE (reference sequence). This CDR3 has 15 residues. The CDR3 DNA reads TGTGCCAGCAGCTTGCGTCTCAACATCGGGTATGGCTACACCTTC. Protein product: CASSLRLNIGYGYTF.

The rearrangement links TRBV25-1 to TRBJ1-1, with 7 bases lining up with TRBD1. The CDR3 runs 15 residues. Unmatched junction bases numbered 5, after V lost 4 bases and J lost 0 bases. Germline loops: CDR1 MGHDK, CDR2 SYGVNS. CDR3 loop: CASSGWDSLNTEAFF. CDR3 nucleotide sequence: TGTGCCAGCAGTGGCTGGGACAGCCTGAACACTGAAGCTTTCTTT.

The chain carries TRBV28 and TRBJ2-7; TRBD2 might be the D (6 bases). The V gene's germline CDR1 is MDHEN and CDR2 SYDVKM. The germline V and J ends were trimmed by 6 bases and 3 bases, with 18 bases remaining between them. CDR3 length: 15 amino acids. The CDR3 DNA follows: TGTGCCAGCAGCCCCGGAGGGGATAATCTCTACGAGCAGTACTTC. This sequence encodes CASSPGGDNLYEQYF.

The J gene is TRBJ2-5, the V gene TRBV28; 9 nucleotides match TRBD1. This CDR3 has 15 amino acids. The J segment lost 4 bases and the V segment lost 4 bases, leaving 7 bases of the junction unmatched. Per the germline V gene, CDR1 is MDHEN and CDR2 is SYDVKM. For the CDR3, the DNA is TGTGCCAGCAGTTCCCCACAGGGGGCAACAGAGACCCAGTACTTC. Protein product: CASSSPQGATETQYF.

This clone was observed a single time. The V call is TRBV9, the J call TRBJ2-5; 10 bases fit TRBD2. J gave up 5 bases and V 0 bases, and 7 bases lay outside the gene matches. Germline values: CDR1 SGDLS, CDR2 YYNGEE. There are 16 residues in the CDR3. CDR3 sequence (DNA): TGTGCCAGCAGCGTAGGTCTAGCGGGAGATTTCGAGACCCAGTACTTC. Translation: CASSVGLAGDFETQYF.

V is TRBV29-1 and J is TRBJ2-1, with 12 bases matching TRBD2. The CDR3 extends over 14 amino acids. V dropped 7 bases and J dropped 7; count of bases not matched to a gene: 8. Germline V CDR1 and CDR2: SQVTM, ANQGSEA. The CDR3 here is CSALTSGRGNEQFF. CDR3 in DNA: TGCAGCGCCCTGACTAGCGGGAGAGGGAATGAGCAGTTCTTC.

This chain connects TRBV9 to TRBJ2-1; D might be TRBD2 (6 bases). This CDR3 spans 15 amino acids. Trimming stripped 2 bases from V and 3 bases from J, with 12 bases between. The germline gives CDR1 SGDLS, CDR2 YYNGEE. CDR3 loop: CASSVVGGLYNEQFF. CDR3 nucleotides: TGTGCCAGCAGCGTGGTGGGGGGTCTCTACAATGAGCAGTTCTTC.

This clone came up a few times. The chain is built from TRBV10-2 and TRBJ1-5; 9 bases agree with TRBD1. Unmatched junction bases numbered 7, after V lost 0 bases and J lost 4 bases. This CDR3 is 17 amino acids long. In germline, CDR1 is WSHSY, CDR2 SAAADI. CDR3 residues: CASSESTPTGGNQPQHF. In DNA, the CDR3 is TGCGCCAGCAGTGAGTCGACTCCGACAGGGGGAAATCAGCCCCAGCATTTT.

The V gene is TRBV29-1, the J gene TRBJ2-1, with TRBD2 matching over 10 bases. J was trimmed by 3 bases and V by 2 bases; bases with no gene match: 1. CDR1 and CDR2 from the germline V gene are SQVTM and ANQGSEA. This CDR3 is 14 amino acids long. CDR3 in amino acids: CSVETSGIYNEQFF. The CDR3 DNA reads as TGCAGCGTTGAAACTAGCGGGATCTACAATGAGCAGTTCTTC.

In nucleotides, the CDR3 is TGTGCCAGCAGCGTAGTATCTAGTTATGAGCAGTTCTTC. Translation: CASSVVSSYEQFF. The chain is built from TRBV9 and TRBJ2-1; no reliable D call. Germline CDR1 SGDLS, CDR2 YYNGEE. This CDR3 comprises 13 residues. The ends were cut back, 0 bases at V and 8 bases at J, with 9 bases in the middle.

This clone has just a few counts. The rearrangement uses TRBV6-6 and TRBJ2-3; TRBD2 is a possible D gene (6 bases). The length of the CDR3 is 15 residues. The V gene's germline CDR1 is MNHNY and CDR2 SVGAGI (reference sequence). The germline V and J ends were trimmed by 2 bases and 1 base, with 10 bases remaining between them. CDR3 sequence: CASSYRASGTDTQYF. CDR3 in DNA: TGTGCCAGCAGTTACCGCGCTAGCGGCACAGATACGCAGTATTTT.

This clone was picked up one time. The rearrangement links TRBV5-4 to TRBJ2-7, with TRBD1 matching over 9 bases. The CDR3 length is 15 residues. Germline V gene data show CDR1 as SGHNT and CDR2 as YYREEE (reference sequence). V dropped 0 bases and J dropped 3; count of bases not matched to a gene: 4. CDR3 coding DNA: TGTGCCAGCAGCTTGGCCGGGACAGGGCTCTACGAGCAGTACTTC. It codes for CASSLAGTGLYEQYF.

The CDR3 nucleotides read TGTGCCAGCAGCACCGGACAGGGGACCTATGGCTACACCTTC. Translated: CASSTGQGTYGYTF. The V and J genes are TRBV9 and TRBJ1-2; 9 bases are shared with TRBD1. CDR1 and CDR2 (germline): SGDLS, YYNGEE. The V gene end was trimmed by 4 bases and the J gene end by 4 bases; junction bases not matched to a gene: 5. The CDR3 is made up of 14 amino acids.

This clone was counted between two and nine times. This chain uses TRBV4-3 with TRBJ1-6, with TRBD1 matching 7 bases. Germline V gene sequence: CDR1 LGHNA, CDR2 YSLEER. J was trimmed by 5 bases and V by 3 bases; bases with no gene match: 4. This CDR3 region has 15 residues. The CDR3 sequence: CASSHAGTDNSPLHF. The DNA for the CDR3 is TGCGCCAGCAGCCATGCGGGGACAGATAATTCACCCCTCCACTTT.

This clone was counted once. The chain is built from TRBV28 and TRBJ1-1; 8 positions match TRBD1. Germline lookup yields CDR1 MDHEN and CDR2 SYDVKM. The CDR3 is made up of 14 amino acids. Germline trimming cut 4 bases from V and 9 bases from J; bases unmatched to any gene: 10. CDR3 bases: TGTGCCAGCAGTTCTTCTCAGGGGGCCGGCAAAGCTTTCTTT. Protein product: CASSSSQGAGKAFF. The full variable domain, its missing parts supplied by reference TRBV28 and TRBJ1-1, is DVKVTQSSRYLVKRTGEKVFLECVQDMDHENMFWYRQDPGLGLRLIYFSYDVKMKEKGDIPEGYSVSREKKERFSLILESASTNQTSMYLCASSSSQGAGKAFFGQGTRLTVV.

The rearrangement links TRBV6-5 to TRBJ2-5; D not resolved. Looked up from germline, CDR1 is MNHEY and CDR2 is SVGAGI. CDR3 size: 13 residues. V gave up 0 bases and J gave up 10 bases, with 12 bases separating them. As DNA, the CDR3 is TGTGCCAGCAGTTACTCGAGGTCTGGAATCCAGTACTTC. It yields the protein CASSYSRSGIQYF.

The chain is built from TRBV6-5 and TRBJ2-3, with 9 bases lining up with TRBD1. The germline CDR1 and CDR2 sequences are MNHEY and SVGAGI. Germline trimming cut 5 bases from V and 4 bases from J; bases unmatched to any gene: 1. The length of the CDR3 is 13 residues. The CDR3 loop reads CASSRTGADTQYF. DNA of the CDR3: TGTGCCAGCAGTCGGACAGGGGCAGATACGCAGTATTTT.

In its sample, this clone was seen a few times. The chain carries TRBV13 and TRBJ2-7; TRBD2 aligns across 8 bases. CDR1 PRHDT and CDR2 FYEKMQ come from the germline V gene (reference sequence). V lost 8 bases, J lost 0 bases, and 9 bases stayed unmatched. The CDR3 has 15 residues. CDR3 residues: CASGKAGAPSYEQYF. CDR3 nucleotide sequence: TGTGCCAGCGGAAAAGCGGGAGCCCCCTCCTACGAGCAGTACTTC. The complete variable domain, with remaining parts taken from reference TRBV13 and TRBJ2-7, reads AAGVIQSPRHLIKEKRETATLKCYPIPRHDTVYWYQQGPGQDPQFLISFYEKMQSDKGSIPDRFSAQQFSDYHSELNMSSLELGDSALYFCASGKAGAPSYEQYFGPGTRLTVT.

This chain joins TRBV16 and TRBJ1-1; D unclear. Germline V CDR1 and CDR2: KGHSY, FQNENV. With 0 bases removed from V and 2 bases from J, the gap between germline ends came to 7 bases. The CDR3 length is 14 residues. The CDR3 here is CASSQSNLNTEAFF. The CDR3 nucleotides are TGTGCCAGCAGCCAATCTAATTTAAACACTGAAGCTTTCTTT.

The chain employs TRBV19 and TRBJ2-1, with TRBD2 matching over 13 bases. From germline, CDR1 is LNHDA and CDR2 SQIVND (reference sequence). The CDR3 consists of 15 residues. V was clipped by 3 bases and J by 7 bases; unmatched bases: 3. The CDR3 DNA reads TGTGCCAGTAGTATTCGGACTAGCGGGAGTAATGAGCAGTTCTTC. Its translation is CASSIRTSGSNEQFF.

Ten or more counts support this clone. V is TRBV15 and J is TRBJ1-2, with TRBD1 identical over 8 bases. Per the germline V gene, CDR1 is LNHNV and CDR2 is YYDKDF (reference sequence). Unmatched junction bases numbered 8, after V lost 1 base and J lost 10 bases. The CDR3 is 14 amino acids. CDR3 sequence reads: CATSRGGGTGIYTF. DNA for the CDR3: TGTGCCACCAGCAGAGGAGGAGGGACAGGAATCTACACCTTC.

The chain links TRBV15 to TRBJ2-5; possibly TRBD2 for D (5 bases). The CDR3 length is 15 residues. V shed 0 bases and J shed 3 bases, with 11 bases lying between them. Germline CDR1 LNHNV, CDR2 YYDKDF (reference sequence). DNA of the CDR3: TGTGCCACCAGCAGAGATGTGGGAGAGGAAGAGACCCAGTACTTC. Translation gives CATSRDVGEEETQYF.

The genes are TRBV4-1 and TRBJ2-2, with D tentatively TRBD2 (5 bases). Germline V gene data show CDR1 as MGHRA and CDR2 as YSYEKL. The CDR3 runs to 17 residues. V lost 1 base, J lost 6 bases, and 18 bases lay in between. CDR3 region: CASSQGRARRFPGELFF. The CDR3 DNA sequence: TGCGCCAGCAGCCAAGGTAGAGCCCGGAGGTTTCCCGGGGAGCTGTTTTTT.

This clone occurred once. The chain combines TRBV15 with TRBJ2-5; TRBD2 is a possible D gene (5 bases). The J call could be wrong; TRBJ2-7 is a better fit for the DNA end. Germline V CDR1 and CDR2: LNHNV, YYDKDF (reference sequence). This CDR3 comprises 14 residues. In nucleotides, the CDR3 is TGTGCCACCAGCAGAGATCCGGACTTCTACGAGCAGTACTTC. Translated: CATSRDPDFYEQYF.

The chain combines TRBV15 with TRBJ1-3; the match to TRBD1 covers 8 bases. Per germline, CDR1 LNHNV and CDR2 YYDKDF (reference sequence). V was clipped by 3 bases and J by 1 base; unmatched bases: 8. The CDR3 extends over 17 amino acids. The CDR3 sequence: CATSRALGQGSGNTIYF. The CDR3 coding sequence is TGTGCCACCAGCAGGGCCCTCGGACAGGGATCTGGAAACACCATATATTTT. Together with reference TRBV15 and TRBJ1-3, the CDR3 gives the full variable domain: DAMVIQNPRYQVTQFGKPVTLSCSQTLNHNVMYWYQQKSSQAPKLLFHYYDKDFNNEADTPDNFQSRRPNTSFCFLDIRSPGLGDTAMYLCATSRALGQGSGNTIYFGEGSWLTVV.

This chain connects TRBV7-6 to TRBJ2-3; 9 bases map to TRBD2. CDR1 and CDR2 (germline): SGHVS, FNYEAQ. With 1 base clipped from V and 3 bases from J, the junction kept 11 bases outside the gene matches. The length of the CDR3 is 18 residues. CDR3: CASSLGGGRASRTDTQYF. CDR3 in DNA: TGTGCCAGCAGCTTAGGTGGCGGGAGGGCCTCTCGGACAGATACGCAGTATTTT.